The sequence of this TCR beta chain was determined in a study of CD8 T cells in ankylosing spondylitis. For this clonotype: Its antigen is not identified.

Whole-study findings and limits: What appeared characteristic of ankylosing spondylitis blood was a TCR beta motif of about eight highly homologous variants. Previously reported in reactive arthritis synovial fluid and blood were some of the motif variants.

Quantitative 5'-RACE was performed with molecular barcodes, and it yielded the TCR beta libraries. TCRdb re-analysed the 5' RACE reads in MiXCR, keeping a single row per CDR3 protein. The sample carries about 420,000 distinct CDR3 sequences, around 20% recorded once. Per germline, CDR1 DFQATT and CDR2 SNEGSKA (reference sequence). Unmatched junction bases numbered 9, after V lost 2 bases and J lost 6 bases. CDR3 length equals 15 residues. The chain is built from TRBV20-1 and TRBJ2-7, with TRBD2 matching 11 bases. The receptor was isolated from a male donor with ankylosing spondylitis. Specimen: blood, either unsorted or a sorted T cell fraction (not recorded which). The CDR3 here is CSARLTSGNVLEQYF. The DNA of the CDR3 is TGCAGTGCTAGATTGACTAGCGGGAACGTACTCGAGCAGTACTTC.